This TCR beta chain was obtained from a study of monozygotic twins with inflammatory bowel disease. Study-level points and caveats: Researchers report that IBD patients shared fewer clonotypes with others than healthy twins, especially amid disease activity.

This CDR3 spans 16 amino acids. Germline values: CDR1 SGHTA, CDR2 FQGNSA. TCRdb reprocessed the 5' RACE reads and stores each CDR3 protein as one record, lacking DNA. Its table records roughly 120,000 distinct CDR3 sequences. A note on this clonotype: What it recognizes is unknown.

The specimen was blood. The V gene is TRBV7-2, the J gene TRBJ2-3; TCRdb gives TRBD1 as the D gene, but with no DNA this cannot be confirmed. The clonotype was recovered from a human donor with ulcerative colitis or Crohn's disease, or a healthy co-twin of an affected twin (not recorded which). This CDR3 reads CASSPIQRTGTDTQYF. Variable domain in full (rest from reference TRBV7-2 and TRBJ2-3): GAGVSQSPSNKVTEKGKDVELRCDPISGHTALYWYRQSLGQGLEFLIYFQGNSAPDKSGLPSDRFSAERTGGSVSTLTIQRTQQEDSAVYLCASSPIQRTGTDTQYFGPGTRLTVL.